This T cell receptor (beta chain) was profiled in a study of cytomegalovirus exposure and HLA in healthy donors. Study results and limitations: Fewer N-insertions (relative to the approximately 670-donor mean) were reportedly seen in an Asian-associated ancestry cluster in a later analysis. Presence/absence analysis assumed near-uniform sequencing depth across donors.

The CDR3 consists of 17 residues. The germline gives CDR1 SEHNR, CDR2 FQNEAQ (reference sequence). V trimming: 1 base; J trimming: 0 bases; junction bases outside the gene matches: 7. The PCR was carried out with 60 Vbeta primers and 13 Jbeta primers. Some clones are missing from TCRdb's copy, which holds only in-frame ones; the method was immunoSEQ multiplex PCR. This table has 150,000 to 200,000 clones, roughly 80% appearing once. Details on this clone: What it binds is not known.

The chain is built from TRBV7-9 and TRBJ2-5; 8 bases agree with TRBD1. The clonotype was recovered from a woman in her late teens or twenties in good health and CMV-seronegative. Sample: PBMCs. CDR3 nucleotides: TGTGCCAGCAGCTTAGATCGGACAGGGCCACACCAAGAGACCCAGTACTTC. It codes for CASSLDRTGPHQETQYF.